These 9 T cell receptor beta chains originate from one sample sequenced in a study of blood T cell repertoires in COVID-19. Only in-frame clones appear in the TCRdb table, and some are missing; sequencing was by immunoSEQ multiplex PCR. The sample shows over 200,000 clones, about 85% of them seen only once. Sample: peripheral blood. The receptors here all came from a woman over 75 with active or convalescent COVID-19.

The CDR3 loop reads CASSPPGQGRGYGYTF. The DNA of the CDR3 is TGTGCCAGCAGCCCACCGGGACAGGGGCGAGGGTATGGCTACACCTTC. The chain uses TRBV5-4 and TRBJ1-2; 10 bases fit TRBD1. V shed 4 bases, J shed 5 bases, and the junction held 11 bases outside the gene matches. From germline, CDR1 is SGHNT and CDR2 YYREEE (reference sequence). The CDR3 totals 16 residues.

The rearrangement links TRBV19 to TRBJ2-7, with 7 bases aligning to TRBD2. After removal of 3 bases from V and 6 bases from J, the junction contained 2 bases not matched to a gene. From germline, CDR1 is LNHDA and CDR2 SQIVND (reference sequence). This CDR3 spans 12 amino acids. In DNA, the CDR3 is TGTGCCAGTAGTATCGGGGGGATCGAGCAGTACTTC. Its protein product is CASSIGGIEQYF.

The chain combines TRBV2 with TRBJ1-4, with 8 positions matching TRBD1. V was clipped by 4 bases and J by 7 bases; unmatched bases: 8. Germline V CDR1 and CDR2: SNHLY, FYNNEI. CDR3 length: 15 amino acids. The CDR3 DNA reads as TGTGCCAGCAGTGTCCTGGACAGGGTACGTGAAAAACTGTTTTTT. Encoded protein: CASSVLDRVREKLFF.

The chain carries TRBV6-5 and TRBJ2-5; TRBD1 might be the D (5 bases). Germline V gene lookup returns CDR1 MNHEY and CDR2 SVGAGI. The V gene lost 7 bases and the J gene lost 3 bases, with 12 bases spanning the gap. This CDR3 region has 13 residues. The CDR3 region has the DNA TGTGCCAGCATTCTTGACAGAGAAGAGACCCAGTACTTC. Its protein is CASILDREETQYF.

As to this clone: This likely comes from a read error, as the CDR3 has no conserved phenylalanine or tryptophan at its end. It is unclear where the CDR3 begins or ends on the DNA, so no DNA is shown, and the CDR3 is as TCRdb lists it. The chain is built from TRBV6-4 and TRBJ2-7; the table names TRBD2, a call not compared with the DNA. Germline CDR1 MRHNA, CDR2 SNTAGT. The CDR3 has 9 residues if both end residues are counted. CDR3: CASSQDYTL.

The count of this clone is one. This chain joins TRBV6-5 and TRBJ1-3; 7 nucleotides line up with TRBD1. The CDR3 runs 14 residues. CDR1 MNHEY and CDR2 SVGAGI come from the germline V gene. The junction had 3 bases not matched to a gene; V was cut back by 6 bases and J by 1 base. CDR3 in amino acids: CASRQGWSGNTIYF. CDR3 sequence (DNA): TGTGCCAGCAGACAGGGGTGGTCTGGAAACACCATATATTTT.

Here the CDR3 reads CASSLLRGQETQYF. As DNA, the CDR3 is TGCGCCAGCAGCCTGCTTCGGGGACAAGAGACCCAGTACTTC. The chain employs TRBV5-1 and TRBJ2-5; possibly TRBD2 for D (5 bases). CDR3 length equals 14 residues. The V gene's germline CDR1 is SGHRS and CDR2 YFSETQ. The V gene lost 4 bases and the J gene lost 2 bases, with 12 bases spanning the gap.

The chain has TRBV27 and TRBJ1-6; 11 bases fit TRBD1. V dropped 5 bases and J dropped 5; count of bases not matched to a gene: 5. The CDR3 loop spans 16 amino acids. Germline lookup yields CDR1 MNHEY and CDR2 SMNVEV (reference sequence). CDR3 nucleotides: TGTGCCAGCAGTGCCCGGGACAGGGGGAATAATTCACCCCTCCACTTT. Protein sequence: CASSARDRGNNSPLHF.

The gene calls are TRBV7-2 and TRBJ1-6; D perhaps matches TRBD1 (6 bases). CDR3 length equals 15 residues. V gave up 5 bases and J gave up 9 bases, with 17 bases separating them. Germline V lookup: CDR1 SGHTA, CDR2 FQGNSA. CDR3: CASSSRRGLGSPLHF. The CDR3 DNA reads as TGTGCCAGCAGCAGCCGTAGGGGGTTGGGTTCACCCCTCCACTTT. The entire variable domain, with the rest obtained from reference TRBV7-2 and TRBJ1-6, is as follows: GAGVSQSPSNKVTEKGKDVELRCDPISGHTALYWYRQSLGQGLEFLIYFQGNSAPDKSGLPSDRFSAERTGGSVSTLTIQRTQQEDSAVYLCASSSRRGLGSPLHFGNGTRLTVT.